Listed below are T cell receptor beta chains from one sample, sequenced in a study of T cells in Graves' hyperthyroidism and ophthalmopathy. MiXCR was run by TCRdb on the multiplex PCR reads, yielding one entry per CDR3 protein. This sample yields a few hundred thousand distinct CDR3 sequences, of which 25% are seen a single time; around 67% belongs to the top ten. The sample comprised blood. The receptors shown here come from a man aged 50 to 59 with Graves' hyperthyroidism. Both conserved end residues are trimmed from each CDR3.

cdr3_aa	v_call
ASTQTGFYGYT	TRBV6-2/TRBV6-3
ASSPTQSPEAF	TRBV5-6
ASSQEGLVPFEQY	TRBV4-1
SARDPLDTQY	TRBV20-1
ASSPNRGPYYGYT	TRBV27
SARDVTSQTKQY	TRBV20-1
SARDLKGDGTEAF	TRBV20-1
SAGGVGRGLGEETQY	TRBV20-1
SVSSGTGGGYT	TRBV29-1
ASSFPDRGPTDTQY	TRBV28
ASSHGQSTGELF	TRBV19
ASSSRLAGVVDTQY	TRBV27
ASSLEGTGYGYT	TRBV27
ASSFSAGGFYEQF	TRBV7-8
ASSEGTSVQETQY	TRBV2
ASSIGGTSEYEQY	TRBV19
ASGPGPSQYNEQF	TRBV11-3